Given below is one T cell receptor (beta chain) in context. The junction does not match germline at one end; this may be a read error. These data belong to a study of CD8+CD57+ T cells in acquired aplastic anemia. The overall study: Healthy donors had, on average, roughly 10 million reads for their CD4+ cells.

Genomic DNA was employed as the template in profiling TCR beta VDJ and CDR3. TCRdb re-called the reads with MiXCR, one entry per CDR3 protein. The sample shows roughly 170,000 distinct CDR3 sequences, around 60% of them seen only once. Germline V gene lookup returns CDR1 SGHVS and CDR2 FNYEAQ. The CDR3 covers 17 residues. The sample consisted of sorted CD4+, CD8+, or CD8+CD57+ T cells (not recorded which) from PBMCs. The gene calls are TRBV7-6 and TRBJ2-5; D perhaps matches TRBD1 (6 bases). The clonotype was recovered from a human donor in good health. DNA of the CDR3: TGCGCCAGCAGCTTCTTTACAGGGAAAAGAAGCCAAGAGACCCAGTACTTC. This gives the protein CASSFFTGKRSQETQYF.